The clone carrying this T cell receptor (beta chain) has more than one count but fewer than ten. TCRdb itself ran the RT-PCR reads through MiXCR, one entry per CDR3 protein. The sample shows approximately 720,000 distinct CDR3 sequences, 13% to 15% of them seen only once. Trimming shortened V by 3 bases and J by 6 bases, and 14 bases separated the two germline ends. The length of the CDR3 is 14 residues. Germline CDR1 reads ENHRY; CDR2 reads SYGVKD. This rearrangement joins TRBV10-3 to TRBJ1-2; D is possibly TRBD1 (6 bases). Sequenced input: memory CD4+ T cells from blood. The TCR sequence derives from a female donor in good health, serving as a healthy control. The CDR3: CAISDTGKINGYTF. CDR3 nucleotide sequence: TGTGCCATCAGTGATACAGGGAAAATCAATGGCTACACCTTC.